This TCR beta chain was identified in a study of cytomegalovirus exposure and HLA in healthy donors. Whole-study results and caveats: A list of approximately 160 TCR beta chains associated with cytomegalovirus was given. It was reported that the classifier diagnosed cytomegalovirus status with high specificity and sensitivity in both the original and validation cohorts.

With V trimmed by 7 bases and J by 0 bases, 4 bases remained unmatched. The CDR3 is 15 amino acids. Germline-derived CDR1 and CDR2 are SGHAT and FQNNGV. Details on this clone: Its specificity is not known.

The assay was immunoSEQ multiplex PCR, and TCRdb's table has in-frame clones only and misses some. Of around 150,000 clones in the sample, roughly nine tenths are singletons; the top ten hold approximately 2.9%. This TCR came from a woman aged 18-29 years in good health and CMV-seropositive. Sequencing was performed on PBMCs. The gene calls are TRBV11-2 and TRBJ2-3, with TRBD1 identical over 10 bases. The CDR3 nucleotides read TGTGCCAGCACCATGGGACAGGGGAGCACAGATACGCAGTATTTT. Protein sequence: CASTMGQGSTDTQYF.